The clone carrying this TCR beta chain has just one count. The antigen remains unidentified. The same CDR3 also results from other DNA sequences found in this sample. This entry comes from a study of vaccination effects on CD4 cells after COVID-19. Study-level background: Supplemented with roughly 9 IU/ml IL-2 and 8 to 10 ug/ml peptides, a few million PBMC per well were kept in culture.

After around ten days in culture, the CD4+ T cells were isolated. At days 3 and 7, half of the medium was exchanged for IL-2 medium. Generated by immunoSEQ multiplex PCR, the TCRdb table keeps only in-frame clones and is missing some. The table has around 40,000 clones, 65% to 70% seen once. Findings and limits, study-wide: The study enrolled few convalescent patients and sampled no early post-infection timepoints.

The sequence derives from a human donor who received a COVID-19 vaccine. The sequenced sample was CD4+ T cells from PBMCs cultured without peptide, obtained before COVID-19 vaccination.

CDR3 amino acids: CASSPLAGVNTEAFF. The CDR3 DNA reads as TGTGCCAGCAGCCCCCTCGCAGGGGTGAACACTGAAGCTTTCTTT. V is TRBV5-4 and J is TRBJ1-1; weak D call: TRBD1 (6 bases). The ends were cut back, 4 bases at V and 0 bases at J, with 13 bases in the middle. The CDR3 is 15 residues long. Germline V gene sequence: CDR1 SGHNT, CDR2 YYREEE (reference sequence).